These 8 T cell receptor beta chains originate from one sample sequenced in a study of technical replicates of blood from several donors. The protocol was immunoSEQ multiplex PCR, while the TCRdb copy is restricted to in-frame clones and leaves out a portion. The table has about 88,000 clones, more than 85% seen once; the top ten hold approximately 0.35%. Input material: T cells isolated from PBMCs. Receptor source: a human donor in good health.

This rearrangement joins TRBV2 to TRBJ2-1, with 10 bases lining up with TRBD2. The CDR3 has 15 residues. V lost 5 bases, J lost 3 bases, and 4 bases stayed unmatched. Germline CDR1 and CDR2: SNHLY and FYNNEI. CDR3 in DNA: TGTGCCAGCAGTAGGACTAGCGGCTTCTACAATGAGCAGTTCTTC. Translated: CASSRTSGFYNEQFF.

The V gene is TRBV9, the J gene TRBJ2-5; D ambiguous. The CDR3 has 13 residues. V was shortened by 2 bases and J by 4 bases, with 9 bases between the two germline ends. Germline V gene data show CDR1 as SGDLS and CDR2 as YYNGEE. CDR3 protein: CASSVSLSETQYF. The CDR3, as DNA: TGTGCCAGCAGCGTGTCTCTTTCAGAGACCCAGTACTTC.

The chain links TRBV11-2 to TRBJ1-2; no firm D call. V gave up 0 bases and J gave up 0 bases, with 5 bases separating them. Germline-derived CDR1 and CDR2 are SGHAT and FQNNGV. This CDR3 is 14 amino acids long. The CDR3 protein is CASSLDSANYGYTF. CDR3 DNA: TGTGCCAGCAGCTTAGATTCAGCTAACTATGGCTACACCTTC.

CDR3 DNA sequence: TGTGCCAGCAGCCACCGGGACAGGGGATACGAGCAGTACTTC. This gives the protein CASSHRDRGYEQYF. V gene TRBV7-2 combines with J gene TRBJ2-7, with 10 nucleotides matching TRBD1. Germline assignment: CDR1 SGHTA and CDR2 FQGNSA. The CDR3 contains 14 residues. V was clipped by 5 bases and J by 4 bases; unmatched bases: 5.

The table lists this clone with a count of one. The genes are TRBV19 and TRBJ1-5; D gene uncertain. CDR3 length: 12 amino acids. V shed 1 base and J shed 6 bases, with 4 bases lying between them. Germline CDR1 and CDR2: LNHDA and SQIVND (reference sequence). CDR3 in DNA: TGTGCCAGTAGTATAGCGGTTCAGCCCCAGCATTTT. Its translation: CASSIAVQPQHF.

The V call is TRBV5-1, the J call TRBJ2-3; perhaps TRBD2 as D (5 bases). The CDR3 has 15 residues. V lost 6 bases to trimming and J lost 3 bases, with 17 bases between them. Germline V gives CDR1 SGHRS, CDR2 YFSETQ. The CDR3 reads CASNRQGSGTDTQYF. CDR3 sequence (DNA): TGCGCCAGCAACAGACAAGGGAGTGGGACAGATACGCAGTATTTT.

This clone was seen a single time. The rearrangement uses TRBV30 and TRBJ1-2, with D perhaps matching TRBD1 (5 bases). With 2 bases removed from V and 1 base from J, the gap between germline ends came to 11 bases. Germline loops: CDR1 GTSNPN, CDR2 SVGIG (reference sequence). This CDR3 contains 14 residues. The CDR3 region is CAWSLGHSNYGYTF. The CDR3 bases are TGTGCCTGGAGTCTCGGACATAGTAACTATGGCTACACCTTC.

This clone is a singleton in its sample. The chain links TRBV28 to TRBJ2-7, with D perhaps matching TRBD2 (6 bases). The CDR3 is made up of 15 amino acids. Germline lookup yields CDR1 MDHEN and CDR2 SYDVKM. V was cut by 5 bases and J by 0 bases, with 14 bases left in between. The CDR3 DNA follows: TGTGCCAGCAGTCCTCCGGGACTCTACTCCTACGAGCAGTACTTC. Amino acid sequence: CASSPPGLYSYEQYF. The entire variable domain, with the rest obtained from reference TRBV28 and TRBJ2-7, is as follows: DVKVTQSSRYLVKRTGEKVFLECVQDMDHENMFWYRQDPGLGLRLIYFSYDVKMKEKGDIPEGYSVSREKKERFSLILESASTNQTSMYLCASSPPGLYSYEQYFGPGTRLTVT.